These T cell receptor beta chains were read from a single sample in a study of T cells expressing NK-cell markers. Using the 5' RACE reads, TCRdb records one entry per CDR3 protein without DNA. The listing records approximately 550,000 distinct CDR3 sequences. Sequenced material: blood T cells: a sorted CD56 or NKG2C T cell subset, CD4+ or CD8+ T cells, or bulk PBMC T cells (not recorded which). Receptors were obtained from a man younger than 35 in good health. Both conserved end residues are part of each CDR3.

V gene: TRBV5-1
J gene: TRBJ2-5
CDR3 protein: CASSLTTGDGETQYF

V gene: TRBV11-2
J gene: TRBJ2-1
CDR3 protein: CASSLEVQGSSYNEQFF

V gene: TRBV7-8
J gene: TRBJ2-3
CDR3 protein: CASSPRQGRGADTQYF

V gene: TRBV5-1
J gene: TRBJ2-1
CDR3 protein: CASSTIAGDYNEQFF

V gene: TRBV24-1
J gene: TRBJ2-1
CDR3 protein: CATSDSYRVNEQFF

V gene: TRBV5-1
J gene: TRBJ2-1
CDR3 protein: CASSLAGTSGNGGEQFF

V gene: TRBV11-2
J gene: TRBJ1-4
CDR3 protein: CASSLDQRWKEKLFF

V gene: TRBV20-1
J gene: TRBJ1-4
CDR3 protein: CSARGQAYHEKLFF

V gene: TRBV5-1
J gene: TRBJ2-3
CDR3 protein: CASSLSSDPSTDTQYF

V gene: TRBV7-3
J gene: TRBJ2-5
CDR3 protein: CASSLKLAGGPETQYF

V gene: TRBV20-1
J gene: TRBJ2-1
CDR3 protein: CSARAPSGRSYNEQFF

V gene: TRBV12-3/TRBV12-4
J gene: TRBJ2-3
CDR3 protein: CASRVQGGSDTQYF

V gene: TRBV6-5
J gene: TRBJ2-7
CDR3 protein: CASSYSILRDRAYEQYF

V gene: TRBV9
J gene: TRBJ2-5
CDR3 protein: CASSDTGGRRETQYF

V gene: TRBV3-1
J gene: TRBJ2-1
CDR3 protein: CASSQVGWARNEQFF

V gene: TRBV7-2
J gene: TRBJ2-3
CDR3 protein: CASRSPGAGTDTQYF

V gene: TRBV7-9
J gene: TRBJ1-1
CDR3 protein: CASSHRDNTEAFF

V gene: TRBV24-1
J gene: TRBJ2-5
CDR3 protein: CATSERGQETQYF

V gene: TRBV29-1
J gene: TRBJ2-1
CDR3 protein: CSVSGLYIPEQFF

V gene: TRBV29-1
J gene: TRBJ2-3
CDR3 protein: CSADLRDRSPDTQYF

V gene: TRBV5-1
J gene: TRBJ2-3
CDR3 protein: CASSKPGLAGVRDTQYF

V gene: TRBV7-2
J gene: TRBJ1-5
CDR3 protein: CASSRPQGANQPQHF